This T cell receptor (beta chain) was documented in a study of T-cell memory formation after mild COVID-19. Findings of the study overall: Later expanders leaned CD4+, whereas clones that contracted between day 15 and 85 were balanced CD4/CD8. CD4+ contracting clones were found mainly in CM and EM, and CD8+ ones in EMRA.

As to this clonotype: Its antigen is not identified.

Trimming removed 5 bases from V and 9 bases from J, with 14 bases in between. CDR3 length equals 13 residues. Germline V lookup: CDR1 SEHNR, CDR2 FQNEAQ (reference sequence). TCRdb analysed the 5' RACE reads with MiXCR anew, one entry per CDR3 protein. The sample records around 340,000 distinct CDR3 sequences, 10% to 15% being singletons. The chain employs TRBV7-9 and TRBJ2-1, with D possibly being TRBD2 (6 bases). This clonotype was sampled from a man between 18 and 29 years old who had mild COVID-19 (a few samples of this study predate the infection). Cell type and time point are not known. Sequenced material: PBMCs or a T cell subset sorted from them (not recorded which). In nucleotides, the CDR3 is TGTGCCAGCAGCCCGAGGGACTTTGGTGAGCAGTTCTTC. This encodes CASSPRDFGEQFF.